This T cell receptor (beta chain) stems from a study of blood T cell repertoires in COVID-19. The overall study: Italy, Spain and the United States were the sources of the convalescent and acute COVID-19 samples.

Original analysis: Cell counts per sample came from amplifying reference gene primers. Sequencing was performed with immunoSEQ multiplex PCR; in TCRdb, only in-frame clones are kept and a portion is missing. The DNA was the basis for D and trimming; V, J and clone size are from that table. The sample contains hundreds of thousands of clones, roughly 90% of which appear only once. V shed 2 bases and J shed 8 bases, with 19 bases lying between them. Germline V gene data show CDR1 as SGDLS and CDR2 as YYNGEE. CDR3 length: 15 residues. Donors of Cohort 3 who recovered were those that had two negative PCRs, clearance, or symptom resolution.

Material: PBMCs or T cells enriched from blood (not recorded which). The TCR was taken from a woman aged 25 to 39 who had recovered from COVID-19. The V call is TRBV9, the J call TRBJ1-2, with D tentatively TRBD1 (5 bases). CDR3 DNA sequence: TGTGCCAGCAGCGTGGGACTCCGAAGGAGGGGCGGCTACACCTTC. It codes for CASSVGLRRRGGYTF. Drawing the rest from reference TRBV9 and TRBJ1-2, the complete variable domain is DSGVTQTPKHLITATGQRVTLRCSPRSGDLSVYWYQQSLDQGLQFLIQYYNGEERAKGNILERFSAQQFPDLHSELNLSSLELGDSALYFCASSVGLRRRGGYTFGSGTRLTVV.